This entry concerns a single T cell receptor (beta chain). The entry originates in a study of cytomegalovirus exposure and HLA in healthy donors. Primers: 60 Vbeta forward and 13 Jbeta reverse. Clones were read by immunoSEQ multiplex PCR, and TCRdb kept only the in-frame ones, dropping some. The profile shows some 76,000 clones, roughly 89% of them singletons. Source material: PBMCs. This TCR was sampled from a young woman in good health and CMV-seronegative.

The CDR3 reads CASSLVQGPNYGYTF. CDR3 nucleotides: TGTGCCAGCAGCTTAGTGCAGGGTCCTAACTATGGCTACACCTTC. The chain carries TRBV11-2 and TRBJ1-2, with D possibly being TRBD1 (5 bases). The ends were cut back, 1 base at V and 0 bases at J, with 9 bases in the middle. Germline V gene lookup returns CDR1 SGHAT and CDR2 FQNNGV. CDR3 size: 15 residues.